The clone carrying this T cell receptor (beta chain) showed up just a few times. The antigen is not known. Amplification yielded TCR beta CDR3 regions, with RNA transcripts as the source. HTBI primers were employed in a first-round RT-PCR of the TCR CDR3. MiXCR, applied by TCRdb to the multiplex PCR reads, yields one record per CDR3 protein. The sample carries 350,000 to 400,000 distinct CDR3 sequences, around 14% recorded once. This CDR3 comprises 13 residues. CDR1 is MDHEN, CDR2 SYDVKM, per germline. The V gene lost 8 bases and the J gene lost 0 bases, with 10 bases spanning the gap. The sample is drawn from a study of T cells in Graves' hyperthyroidism and ophthalmopathy. Study results and caveats: The model predicted ophthalmopathy a median around seven months before onset. Ophthalmopathy cases were set apart from stable hyperthyroidism by a 13 V-J model.

Using around 10 ml of fresh peripheral blood, PBMCs were prepared. Material for sequencing was blood. This clonotype originated in a woman in her twenties or thirties with Graves' hyperthyroidism. The rearrangement uses TRBV28 and TRBJ1-2; D perhaps matches TRBD1 (6 bases). The CDR3 DNA reads as TGTGCCAGCTGGGGGCAGACTAACTATGGCTACACCTTC. Encoded protein: CASWGQTNYGYTF.